This TCR beta chain was profiled in a study of radiation and T cells in renal cell carcinoma. A word on this clone: Its antigen remains unidentified.

Germline-derived CDR1 and CDR2 are SGHAT and FQNNGV. The J segment lost 4 bases and the V segment lost 1 base, leaving 1 base of the junction unmatched. The CDR3 is 14 amino acids. Sequencing was performed with immunoSEQ multiplex PCR; in TCRdb, only in-frame clones are kept and a portion is missing. The sample holds some 60,000 clones; just over 75% are singletons and the top ten take approximately 7%. Time point described: blood 2 weeks post-SBRT. The treatment was: 15 Gy SBRT to primary tumor, nephrectomy 4 weeks later. General observations from the study: Baseline intratumoral clonotype presence is unknown without pretreatment biopsies.

The receptor's source is a man aged 55 to 70 with renal cell carcinoma. The specimen was blood, collected from a patient whose treatment included radiotherapy and nephrectomy. V usage is TRBV11-2 and J usage is TRBJ2-5, with 9 bases lining up with TRBD2. The CDR3 is CASSLVGLAETQYF. DNA of the CDR3: TGTGCCAGCAGCTTAGTGGGACTAGCAGAGACCCAGTACTTC.